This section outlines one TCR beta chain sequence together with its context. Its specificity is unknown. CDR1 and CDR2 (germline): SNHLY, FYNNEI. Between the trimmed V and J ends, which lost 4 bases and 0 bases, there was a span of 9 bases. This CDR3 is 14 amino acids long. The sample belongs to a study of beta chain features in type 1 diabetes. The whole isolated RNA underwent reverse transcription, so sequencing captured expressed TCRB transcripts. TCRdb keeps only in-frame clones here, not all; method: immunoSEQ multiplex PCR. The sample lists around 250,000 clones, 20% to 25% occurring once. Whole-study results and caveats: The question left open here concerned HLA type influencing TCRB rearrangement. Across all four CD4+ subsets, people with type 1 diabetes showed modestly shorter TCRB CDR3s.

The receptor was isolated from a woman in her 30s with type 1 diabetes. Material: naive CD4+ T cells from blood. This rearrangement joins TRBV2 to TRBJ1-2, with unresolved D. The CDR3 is CASSGGLTNYGYTF. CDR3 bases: TGTGCCAGCAGTGGAGGGCTAACTAACTATGGCTACACCTTC.